The 28 T cell receptor beta chains below all came from one sample that was sequenced in a study of blood T cell repertoires in COVID-19. TCRdb's table, derived via immunoSEQ multiplex PCR, lists solely in-frame clones and lacks some. The data contain 44,000 or so clones, around 70% of them singletons. Sequenced material: peripheral blood. The receptors were sampled from a man older than 75 with acute or convalescent COVID-19.

The chain carries TRBV7-2 and TRBJ2-3; a possible D gene is TRBD1 (5 bases). The CDR3 has 13 amino acids. Germline V CDR1 and CDR2: SGHTA, FQGNSA. V was trimmed by 4 bases and J by 5 bases, leaving 10 bases between them. CDR3 protein: CASSSYRIDTQYF. The DNA of the CDR3 is TGTGCCAGCAGCTCCTACAGGATAGATACGCAGTATTTT.

A remark on this clone: The junction differs from germline at one of its ends, possibly a read error. The rearrangement links TRBV7-7 to TRBJ1-3, with D unresolved. The CDR3 loop spans 16 amino acids. CDR1 is SSHAT and CDR2 is FNYEAQ in the germline V gene (reference sequence). CDR3 protein: CASSLKAHPTGNTIYF. The CDR3 DNA reads TGTGCTAGCAGCTTAAAAGCCCACCCAACTGGAAACACCATATATTTT. Combining the CDR3 with reference TRBV7-7 and TRBJ1-3 gives the whole variable domain GAGVSQSPRYKVTKRGQDVTLRCDPISSHATLYWYQQALGQGPEFLTYFNYEAQPDKSGLPSDRFSAERPEGSISTLTIQRTEQRDSAMYRCASSLKAHPTGNTIYFGEGSWLTVV.

This clone was counted ten times or more. The V call is TRBV12-3 or TRBV12-4, the J call TRBJ2-2; 10 bases fit TRBD1. V shed 10 bases, J shed 6 bases, and the junction held 5 bases outside the gene matches. The CDR3 spans 13 residues. The CDR3 nucleotides read TGTGCCATAGGGACAGGGGACTCCGGGGAGCTGTTTTTT. Translation gives CAIGTGDSGELFF.

The V gene is TRBV6-5, the J gene TRBJ2-3; no clear D gene. The CDR3 has 15 residues. Germline V CDR1 and CDR2: MNHEY, SVGAGI. V lost 4 bases to trimming and J lost 5 bases, with 16 bases between them. The CDR3 coding sequence is TGTGCCAGCAGTTCCCGAGGTGCATCCTTAGATACGCAGTATTTT. Its protein product is CASSSRGASLDTQYF.

The chain joins TRBV29-1 to TRBJ1-1; 10 bases fit TRBD1. This CDR3 has 13 residues. Germline V gene data show CDR1 as SQVTM and CDR2 as ANQGSEA. V lost 7 bases and J lost 3; bases outside the gene matches: 5. The CDR3 coding sequence is TGCAGCGCCTCGACAGGGGGCGACACTGAAGCTTTCTTT. Its protein product is CSASTGGDTEAFF. The whole variable domain, filled in from reference TRBV29-1 and TRBJ1-1, reads SAVISQKPSRDICQRGTSLTIQCQVDSQVTMMFWYRQQPGQSLTLIATANQGSEATYESGFVIDKFPISRPNLTFSTLTVSNMSPEDSSIYLCSASTGGDTEAFFGQGTRLTVV.

This clone came up a few times. V and J are TRBV5-4 and TRBJ2-5, with TRBD2 matching over 7 bases. Looked up from germline, CDR1 is SGHNT and CDR2 is YYREEE (reference sequence). With 6 bases clipped from V and 4 bases from J, the junction kept 6 bases outside the gene matches. The CDR3 totals 13 residues. The CDR3 nucleotides are TGTGCCAGCACCCACTGGGGGGGAGAGACCCAGTACTTC. It specifies CASTHWGGETQYF. Based on the CDR3 plus reference TRBV5-4 and TRBJ2-5, the full variable domain is ETGVTQSPTHLIKTRGQQVTLRCSSQSGHNTVSWYQQALGQGPQFIFQYYREEENGRGNFPPRFSGLQFPNYSSELNVNALELDDSALYLCASTHWGGETQYFGPGTRLLVL.

This sequence joins TRBV6-2 or TRBV6-3 and TRBJ1-5; 7 bases map to TRBD1. After removal of 5 bases from V and 0 bases from J, the junction contained 13 bases not matched to a gene. Germline CDR1 MNHEY, CDR2 SVGEGT. This CDR3 is built from 18 residues. In DNA, the CDR3 is TGTGCCAGCAGTGGCCCGATCGACAGGGCTTATAGCAATCAGCCCCAGCATTTT. The encoded protein is CASSGPIDRAYSNQPQHF.

The rearrangement joins TRBV7-8 to TRBJ2-3; TRBD1 matches at 9 bases. V lost 3 bases to trimming and J lost 0 bases; unmatched junction nucleotides: 10. The length of the CDR3 is 18 residues. Germline V lookup: CDR1 SGHVS, CDR2 FQNEAQ. The CDR3 DNA is TGTGCCAGCAGCTTGGCCGGGACAGGGCCTTCTAGCACAGATACGCAGTATTTT. It translates to CASSLAGTGPSSTDTQYF. Based on the CDR3 plus reference TRBV7-8 and TRBJ2-3, the full variable domain is GAGVSQSPRYKVAKRGQDVALRCDPISGHVSLFWYQQALGQGPEFLTYFQNEAQLDKSGLPSDRFFAERPEGSVSTLKIQRTQQEDSAVYLCASSLAGTGPSSTDTQYFGPGTRLTVL.

The chain uses TRBV7-2 and TRBJ1-6; D may be TRBD1 (6 bases). Trimming removed 5 bases at V and 6 bases at J, with 11 bases between. The CDR3 has 14 residues. Germline CDR1 SGHTA, CDR2 FQGNSA. CDR3 residues: CASSPWDINSPLHF. DNA for the CDR3: TGTGCCAGCAGCCCCTGGGACATTAATTCACCCCTCCACTTT. The entire variable domain, with the rest obtained from reference TRBV7-2 and TRBJ1-6, is as follows: GAGVSQSPSNKVTEKGKDVELRCDPISGHTALYWYRQSLGQGLEFLIYFQGNSAPDKSGLPSDRFSAERTGGSVSTLTIQRTQQEDSAVYLCASSPWDINSPLHFGNGTRLTVT.

This clone was observed a few times. The chain is built from TRBV6-5 and TRBJ1-1; no clear D. The V gene's germline CDR1 is MNHEY and CDR2 SVGAGI. V lost 2 bases to trimming and J lost 6 bases, with 16 bases between them. The length of the CDR3 is 15 residues. The CDR3 sequence is CASSYAPTSRSEAFF. CDR3 nucleotide sequence: TGTGCCAGCAGTTACGCTCCAACCTCGAGGTCTGAAGCTTTCTTT.

This clone was seen only once. The CDR3 bases are TGTGCCAGCGGGGCGGGACGGAACTATGGCTACACCTTC. Amino acid sequence: CASGAGRNYGYTF. The genes are TRBV7-8 and TRBJ1-2; TRBD1 might be the D (5 bases). The CDR3 is 13 residues long. The germline V gene encodes CDR1 SGHVS and CDR2 FQNEAQ. The V gene lost 8 bases and the J gene lost 2 bases, with 12 bases spanning the gap.

This clone was observed a handful of times. In DNA, the CDR3 is TGTGCCAGCAGTCCGGGGACAGGGAGGTTCCTCTCTGGGGCCAACGTCCTGACTTTC. This gives the protein CASSPGTGRFLSGANVLTF. The chain has TRBV27 and TRBJ2-6, with TRBD1 identical over 9 bases. The CDR3 consists of 19 residues. Per the germline V gene, CDR1 is MNHEY and CDR2 is SMNVEV (reference sequence). The V gene end was trimmed by 5 bases and the J gene end by 0 bases; junction bases not matched to a gene: 11.

The genes are TRBV11-2 and TRBJ2-2; 12 nucleotides agree with TRBD2. CDR3 length equals 18 residues. Germline values: CDR1 SGHAT, CDR2 FQNNGV. The V and J ends lost 1 base and 5 bases, in that order; junction bases with no gene match: 8. Written as DNA, the CDR3 is TGTGCCAGCAGCTTAGGGACTAGCGGGGCCATTGGGACCGGGGAGCTGTTTTTT. Translated: CASSLGTSGAIGTGELFF.

V and J are TRBV5-1 and TRBJ2-7, with 9 nucleotides matching TRBD2. In germline, CDR1 is SGHRS, CDR2 YFSETQ. The CDR3 is made up of 15 amino acids. After removal of 3 bases from V and 4 bases from J, the junction contained 8 bases not matched to a gene. The CDR3 sequence is CASSSNSGGKYEQYF. The CDR3, as DNA: TGCGCCAGCAGCTCAAATAGCGGGGGAAAGTACGAGCAGTACTTC.

There are a few counts of this clone. The chain has TRBV5-4 and TRBJ2-1, with 9 bases matching TRBD2. This CDR3 has 14 amino acids. Losses at the gene ends were 2 bases for V and 9 bases for J; bases not matched to a gene: 6. CDR1 is SGHNT, CDR2 YYREEE, per germline (reference sequence). The CDR3 DNA reads TGTGCCAGCAGCTTTAGCGGGAGTGGGAGTGAGCAGTTCTTC. Translation gives CASSFSGSGSEQFF.

This clone was detected once. The rearrangement links TRBV19 to TRBJ2-7; D is possibly TRBD2 (5 bases). Germline V gene sequence: CDR1 LNHDA, CDR2 SQIVND (reference sequence). Trimming left V 4 bases short and J 6 bases short, with 16 bases between. The CDR3 is made up of 14 amino acids. The CDR3 sequence: CASSNGLLVSEQYF. CDR3 bases: TGTGCCAGTAGTAACGGGCTACTAGTAAGCGAGCAGTACTTC. Using reference TRBV19 and TRBJ2-7 for the parts outside the CDR3, the full variable domain is DGGITQSPKYLFRKEGQNVTLSCEQNLNHDAMYWYRQDPGQGLRLIYYSQIVNDFQKGDIAEGYSVSREKKESFPLTVTSAQKNPTAFYLCASSNGLLVSEQYFGPGTRLTVT.

The chain carries TRBV6-5 and TRBJ1-5; unclear D gene. Trimming took off 5 bases at V and 0 bases at J, with 11 bases between the two ends. Germline V gives CDR1 MNHEY, CDR2 SVGAGI. This CDR3 is 15 amino acids long. The CDR3 reads CASSTEGYSNQPQHF. CDR3 in DNA: TGTGCCAGCAGTACCGAGGGTTATAGCAATCAGCCCCAGCATTTT.

This chain joins TRBV9 and TRBJ2-3, with 7 bases fitting TRBD1. Unmatched junction bases numbered 7, after V lost 3 bases and J lost 3 bases. This CDR3 spans 15 amino acids. The germline gives CDR1 SGDLS, CDR2 YYNGEE. CDR3 coding DNA: TGTGCCAGCAGCGAGGGGGCTTACGGTACAGATACGCAGTATTTT. Translating it yields CASSEGAYGTDTQYF.

V is TRBV7-9 and J is TRBJ2-1; perhaps TRBD2 as D (6 bases). V was cut by 6 bases and J by 3 bases, with 9 bases left in between. Germline CDR1 SEHNR, CDR2 FQNEAQ (reference sequence). This CDR3 is built from 13 residues. Here the CDR3 reads CASRSGVYNEQFF. As DNA, the CDR3 is TGTGCCAGCAGGTCGGGAGTCTACAATGAGCAGTTCTTC.

This clone was found a few times. The V and J genes are TRBV19 and TRBJ1-2; TRBD1 might be the D (6 bases). Per germline, CDR1 LNHDA and CDR2 SQIVND (reference sequence). V lost 5 bases to trimming and J lost 3 bases, with 19 bases between them. CDR3 length: 16 residues. CDR3 amino acids: CASSSLDVQGYYGYTF. The CDR3 DNA reads TGTGCCAGTAGTTCCCTTGATGTACAGGGCTACTATGGCTACACCTTC.

As concerns this clone: Germline and junction disagree at one end, which may indicate a read error. The chain couples TRBV6-5 to TRBJ1-6, with D unresolved. From germline, CDR1 is MNHEY and CDR2 SVGAGI. The CDR3 extends over 13 amino acids. CDR3 in DNA: TGTGCCAGCATTTACAGAGATAATTCACCCCTCCACTTT. The encoded protein is CASIYRDNSPLHF.

The DNA for the CDR3 is TGTGCCATCAGTGACGGGCAGGGGTTCTATGGCTACACCTTC. Protein product: CAISDGQGFYGYTF. The chain employs TRBV10-3 and TRBJ1-2; tentative D call: TRBD1 (6 bases). The CDR3 is 14 amino acids. The ends were cut back, 3 bases at V and 4 bases at J, with 12 bases in the middle. Germline CDR1 and CDR2: ENHRY and SYGVKD.

The count of this clone is one. The genes are TRBV6-5 and TRBJ1-2; D unresolved. Germline lookup yields CDR1 MNHEY and CDR2 SVGAGI. V was cut by 6 bases and J by 3 bases, with 11 bases left in between. There are 13 residues in the CDR3. The CDR3: CASSPREDYGYTF. The DNA for the CDR3 is TGTGCCAGCAGCCCAAGGGAGGACTATGGCTACACCTTC.

This clone has just one count. The chain employs TRBV11-2 and TRBJ1-1; 8 nucleotides line up with TRBD1. Per the germline V gene, CDR1 is SGHAT and CDR2 is FQNNGV. The CDR3 loop spans 13 amino acids. The V and J ends lost 5 bases and 5 bases, in that order; junction bases with no gene match: 4. DNA of the CDR3: TGTGCCAGCAGCCCGACAGGGGTGACTGAAGCTTTCTTT. It encodes CASSPTGVTEAFF. Full variable domain (rest looked up from reference TRBV11-2 and TRBJ1-1): EAGVAQSPRYKIIEKRQSVAFWCNPISGHATLYWYQQILGQGPKLLIQFQNNGVVDDSQLPKDRFSAERLKGVDSTLKIQPAKLEDSAVYLCASSPTGVTEAFFGQGTRLTVV.

V is TRBV6-2 or TRBV6-3 and J is TRBJ1-6; no firm D call. This CDR3 has 16 amino acids. Trimming stripped 3 bases from V and 7 bases from J, with 16 bases between. CDR1 and CDR2 (germline): MNHEY, SVGEGT. CDR3 in amino acids: CASSYAGRSWNSPLHF. The CDR3 region has the DNA TGTGCCAGCAGTTATGCGGGCAGAAGTTGGAATTCACCCCTCCACTTT.

This clone has ten or more counts. This sequence joins TRBV19 and TRBJ1-4, with D hard to call. Trimming stripped 6 bases from V and 4 bases from J, with 18 bases between. CDR1 LNHDA and CDR2 SQIVND come from the germline V gene (reference sequence). CDR3 length equals 16 residues. For the CDR3, the DNA is TGTGCCAGTAGCCGACCCGGGGATGGAGGTAATGAAAAACTGTTTTTT. This sequence encodes CASSRPGDGGNEKLFF.

This clone was detected only once. The chain carries TRBV7-9 and TRBJ1-6; 7 bases agree with TRBD1. This CDR3 is 16 amino acids long. Germline lookup yields CDR1 SEHNR and CDR2 FQNEAQ (reference sequence). The V and J ends lost 1 base and 8 bases, in that order; junction bases with no gene match: 8. DNA of the CDR3: TGTGCCAGCAGCTTAGGAGGGACAGTGTCGGATTCACCCCTCCACTTT. It specifies CASSLGGTVSDSPLHF.

The J gene is TRBJ2-1, the V gene TRBV5-4; 7 bases are shared with TRBD1. There are 15 residues in the CDR3. The junction had 4 bases not matched to a gene; V was cut back by 4 bases and J by 0 bases. Germline V lookup: CDR1 SGHNT, CDR2 YYREEE (reference sequence). CDR3 amino acids: CASSQDRASYNEQFF. As DNA, the CDR3 is TGTGCCAGCAGCCAAGACAGGGCCTCCTACAATGAGCAGTTCTTC.